The sequence of this T cell receptor beta chain was determined in a study of blood T cell repertoires in COVID-19. Study-level information: Collection of acute and convalescent COVID-19 samples took place in the United States, Italy and Spain. The cDNA or gDNA used as material had been derived from T cells, B-cell-depleted T cells, or PBMCs.

The trim removed 3 bases at V and 4 bases at J, leaving 12 bases unmatched. Per germline, CDR1 KGHSH and CDR2 LQKENI. CDR3 length equals 18 residues. In the original workflow: Estimated nucleated cell counts came from reference gene primer amplification. The table came from immunoSEQ multiplex PCR; TCRdb's copy has only in-frame clones and leaves some out. D and trimming were read from the DNA, whereas the V and J calls and clone size are those reported in that table. Of some 220,000 clones in the sample, about four fifths were seen once. Sequenced sample: peripheral blood. The TCR was taken from a woman aged 55-75 years with acute or convalescent COVID-19. V and J are TRBV18 and TRBJ1-1, with 12 bases identical to TRBD1. The CDR3 DNA is TGTGCCAGCTCACCTTCGACGGGACAGGGGGCAGGGGGCACTGAAGCTTTCTTT. Translating gives CASSPSTGQGAGGTEAFF.